This T cell receptor (beta chain) derives from a study of cytomegalovirus exposure and HLA in healthy donors. Per the germline V gene, CDR1 is SGDLS and CDR2 is YYNGEE. V was trimmed by 4 bases and J by 4 bases, leaving 20 bases between them. The CDR3 covers 16 residues. PCR primers comprised 60 Vbeta and 13 Jbeta primers. Sequenced by immunoSEQ multiplex PCR; TCRdb stores in-frame clones only, minus some. The profile covers about 200,000 clones, with 70% to 90% appearing a single time and around 0.31% taken by the ten largest. Samples came from healthy bone marrow donors. The chain couples TRBV9 to TRBJ2-5; D may be TRBD1 (6 bases). This sequence originates from a woman aged 25 to 45 in good health and CMV-seronegative. Source material: PBMCs. The chain's CDR3 is CASSSNPRGPPETQYF. Written as DNA, the CDR3 is TGTGCCAGCAGCTCTAATCCCAGGGGTCCCCCAGAGACCCAGTACTTC.